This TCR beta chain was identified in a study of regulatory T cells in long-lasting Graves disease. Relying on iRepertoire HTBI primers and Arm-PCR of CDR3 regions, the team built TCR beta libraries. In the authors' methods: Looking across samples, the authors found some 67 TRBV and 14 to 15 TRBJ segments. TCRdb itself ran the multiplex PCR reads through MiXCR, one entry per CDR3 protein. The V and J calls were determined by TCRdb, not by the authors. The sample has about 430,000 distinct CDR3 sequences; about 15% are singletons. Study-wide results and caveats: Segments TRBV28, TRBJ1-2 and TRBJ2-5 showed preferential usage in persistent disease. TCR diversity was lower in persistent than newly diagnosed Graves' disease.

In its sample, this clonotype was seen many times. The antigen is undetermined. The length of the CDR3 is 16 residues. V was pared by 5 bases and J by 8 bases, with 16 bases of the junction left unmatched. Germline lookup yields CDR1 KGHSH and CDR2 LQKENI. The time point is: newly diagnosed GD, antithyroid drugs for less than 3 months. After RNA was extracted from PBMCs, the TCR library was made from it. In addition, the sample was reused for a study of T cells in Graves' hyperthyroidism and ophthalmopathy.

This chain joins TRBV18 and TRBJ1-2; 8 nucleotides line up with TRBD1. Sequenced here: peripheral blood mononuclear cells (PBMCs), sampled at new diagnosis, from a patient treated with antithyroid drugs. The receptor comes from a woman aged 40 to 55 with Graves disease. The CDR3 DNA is TGTGCCAGCTCAGCGACGCCCAGGGGGCGTCAGGGAGGCTACACCTTC. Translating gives CASSATPRGRQGGYTF.